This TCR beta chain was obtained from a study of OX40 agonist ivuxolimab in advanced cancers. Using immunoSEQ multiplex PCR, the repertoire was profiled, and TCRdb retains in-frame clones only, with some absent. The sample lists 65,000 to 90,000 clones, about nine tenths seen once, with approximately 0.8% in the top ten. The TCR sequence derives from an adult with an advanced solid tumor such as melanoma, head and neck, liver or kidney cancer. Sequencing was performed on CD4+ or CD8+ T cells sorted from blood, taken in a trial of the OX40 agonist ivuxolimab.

The CDR3 here is CASRSGSSEKLFF. The CDR3 DNA reads as TGTGCCAGCAGATCAGGGTCAAGTGAAAAACTGTTTTTT. The V gene is TRBV7-9, the J gene TRBJ1-4; weak D call: TRBD1 (5 bases). The V end lost 6 bases, the J end lost 7 bases, and 12 bases lay between the germline ends. CDR3 length: 13 residues. The germline CDR1 and CDR2 sequences are SEHNR and FQNEAQ (reference sequence).